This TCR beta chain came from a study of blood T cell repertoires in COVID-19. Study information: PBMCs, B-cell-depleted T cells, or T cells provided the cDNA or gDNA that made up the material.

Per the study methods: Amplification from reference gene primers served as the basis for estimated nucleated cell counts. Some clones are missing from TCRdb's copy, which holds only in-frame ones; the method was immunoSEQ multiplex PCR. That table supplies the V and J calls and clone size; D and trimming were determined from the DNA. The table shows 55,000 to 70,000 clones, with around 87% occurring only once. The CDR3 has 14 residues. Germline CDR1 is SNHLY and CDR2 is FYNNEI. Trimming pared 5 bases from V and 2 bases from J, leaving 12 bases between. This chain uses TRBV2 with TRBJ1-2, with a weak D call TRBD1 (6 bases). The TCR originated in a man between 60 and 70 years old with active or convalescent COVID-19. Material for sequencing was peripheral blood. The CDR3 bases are TGTGCCAGCAGTTCGACAGGACAGAACTATGGCTACACCTTC. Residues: CASSSTGQNYGYTF.